This T cell receptor beta chain comes out of a study of cytomegalovirus exposure and HLA in healthy donors. Study details: Earlier work reported 110 million or so unique TCR beta sequences from 150 million to 200 million T cells. Across 350 to 500 genotyped donors, approximately 80% landed in the Caucasian-associated ancestry cluster.

Of note for this clone: Its antigen is still unknown.

Study results and limitations: Earlier analysis yielded a pattern in which most TCR beta V segments were productive about 90% or about 30% of the time.

With 60 Vbeta and 13 Jbeta primers, the PCR was carried out. Sequencing was performed with immunoSEQ multiplex PCR; in TCRdb, only in-frame clones are kept and a portion is missing. Seen in this sample are over 30,000 clones; the ten most common clones hold around 3.4%. The sequence was collected from a man aged 40-50 years in good health and CMV-seronegative. The sequenced material came from PBMCs.

The CDR3 DNA follows: TGTGCCAGCAGCCCCTGGGACAGTTACTCCTACGAGCAGTACTTC. Translation gives CASSPWDSYSYEQYF. The V and J genes are TRBV9 and TRBJ2-7, with TRBD1 matching 7 bases. Germline V gene data show CDR1 as SGDLS and CDR2 as YYNGEE. The CDR3 totals 15 residues. Unmatched junction bases numbered 7, after V lost 4 bases and J lost 0 bases.